The rows below give T cell receptor beta chains drawn from one sample of a study of blood T cell repertoires in COVID-19. Only in-frame clones appear in the TCRdb table, and some are missing; sequencing was by immunoSEQ multiplex PCR. Of 200,000 to 250,000 clones detected, 88% appear once; the ten largest clones hold over 3.5%. Source material: PBMCs or T cells enriched from blood (not recorded which). The origin of the receptors is a woman in her 30s who had been exposed to COVID-19. CDR3s include the opening cysteine and the closing phenylalanine or tryptophan. The D gene is left open where the match is weak. Clone sizes are given selectively: once, few, many, or a class where the clone is expanded.

J | V | size | D | CDR3 | DNA
TRBJ2-1 | TRBV11-2 | few | . | CASSPSGEQFF | TGTGCCAGCAGCCCGTCGGGAGAGCAGTTCTTC
TRBJ2-7 | TRBV10-3 | . | TRBD2 | CATRSGSSSYEQYF | TGTGCCACTCGAAGCGGGAGCAGCTCCTACGAGCAGTACTTC
TRBJ2-1 | TRBV3-1/TRBV3-2 | . | TRBD2 | CASSPFSGKLSYNEQFF | TGTGCCAGCAGCCCTTTTAGCGGGAAGCTATCCTACAATGAGCAGTTCTTC
TRBJ1-2 | TRBV18 | . | . | CASSPSSTGRKPDYGYTF | TGTGCCAGCTCACCGTCCTCAACAGGCCGCAAACCGGACTATGGCTACACCTTC
TRBJ2-1 | TRBV30 | . | TRBD2 | CAWGVRGTRRYNEQFF | TGTGCCTGGGGCGTGCGAGGGACTAGAAGGTACAATGAGCAGTTCTTC
TRBJ2-3 | TRBV6-2/TRBV6-3 | . | . | CASSYSAFGQYF | TGTGCCAGCAGTTACTCGGCATTTGGGCAGTATTTT
TRBJ2-1 | TRBV7-2 | once | TRBD2 | CASSPTVAGGRGNEQFF | TGTGCCAGCAGCCCAACGGTAGCGGGAGGAAGGGGCAATGAGCAGTTCTTC
TRBJ1-4 | TRBV7-5 | . | . | CVRSGRVFNEKLFF | TGTGTCAGAAGCGGCCGGGTTTTTAATGAAAAACTGTTTTTT
TRBJ1-5 | TRBV27 | . | TRBD1 | CASSFGTGGRNQPQHF | TGTGCCAGCAGTTTTGGGACAGGGGGCCGCAATCAGCCCCAGCATTTT
TRBJ2-3 | TRBV3-1/TRBV3-2 | . | TRBD2 | CASSLATSAADTQYF | TGTGCCAGCAGCCTCGCAACTAGCGCCGCAGATACGCAGTATTTT
TRBJ1-2 | TRBV30 | . | . | CAWEFRGGYTF | TGTGCCTGGGAGTTCCGGGGTGGCTACACCTTC
TRBJ1-5 | TRBV15 | . | TRBD1 | CATSREGTGRNQPQHF | TGTGCCACCAGCAGAGAGGGGACAGGCCGAAATCAGCCCCAGCATTTT
TRBJ1-2 | TRBV9 | . | . | CASSVGMLAGYTF | TGTGCCAGCAGCGTAGGTATGTTAGCTGGCTACACCTTC
TRBJ1-5 | TRBV5-8 | . | . | CASSLVQDGQPQHF | TGTGCCAGCAGCTTGGTTCAGGATGGTCAGCCCCAGCATTTT
TRBJ2-1 | TRBV14 | . | TRBD2 | CASSQTSAPYNEQFF | TGTGCCAGCAGCCAGACTAGCGCCCCCTACAATGAGCAGTTCTTC
TRBJ2-1 | TRBV6-5 | . | . | CASSYGGRGSNEQFF | TGTGCCAGCAGTTACGGGGGGCGCGGGAGCAATGAGCAGTTCTTC
TRBJ1-4 | TRBV19 | . | . | CASSPPGGYLEKLFF | TGTGCCAGTAGCCCCCCGGGGGGATATCTCGAAAAACTGTTTTTT
TRBJ1-1 | TRBV10-2 | . | TRBD1 | CASRQGASTEAFF | TGCGCCAGCAGACAGGGGGCGAGCACTGAAGCTTTCTTT
TRBJ2-7 | TRBV19 | once | TRBD2 | CATKFPGGLAGEQYF | TGTGCCACGAAGTTCCCGGGGGGACTAGCGGGAGAGCAGTACTTC
TRBJ1-5 | TRBV19 | . | . | CASSALPNQPQHF | TGTGCCAGTAGTGCGTTACCCAATCAGCCCCAGCATTTT
TRBJ2-7 | TRBV3-1/TRBV3-2 | . | . | CASSQDGAEYEQYF | TGTGCCAGCAGCCAAGATGGTGCGGAGTACGAGCAGTACTTC
TRBJ1-1 | TRBV6-5 | few | . | CASSYLAEAFF | TGTGCCAGCAGTTATCTCGCTGAAGCTTTCTTT
TRBJ2-3 | TRBV11-2 | . | TRBD2 | CASTGTSGRSDTQYF | TGTGCCAGCACAGGGACTAGCGGGAGGTCAGATACGCAGTATTTT
TRBJ2-1 | TRBV5-1 | few | . | CASSLGAGYNEQFF | TGCGCCAGCAGCTTGGGGGCAGGATACAATGAGCAGTTCTTC
TRBJ1-5 | TRBV27 | . | . | CASSSTVPYSNQPQHF | TGTGCCAGCAGTTCGACAGTACCCTATAGCAATCAGCCCCAGCATTTT
TRBJ2-3 | TRBV28 | . | TRBD2 | CASSGTSGRSVTDTQYF | TGTGCCAGCAGCGGGACTAGCGGGAGGAGCGTGACAGATACGCAGTATTTT
TRBJ1-5 | TRBV19 | . | . | CASSVGHNSNQPQHF | TGTGCCAGTAGTGTGGGACACAATAGCAATCAGCCCCAGCATTTT
TRBJ1-2 | TRBV6-1 | . | TRBD1 | CASSEAGGQGAYGYTF | TGTGCCAGCAGTGAAGCGGGAGGACAGGGTGCCTATGGCTACACCTTC
TRBJ1-1 | TRBV6-6 | . | . | CASRRRGGTEAFF | TGTGCCAGCAGGAGAAGGGGCGGAACTGAAGCTTTCTTT
TRBJ1-1 | TRBV19 | . | TRBD1 | CASRQQGARSTEAFF | TGTGCCAGTAGACAACAGGGGGCGCGAAGCACTGAAGCTTTCTTT
TRBJ1-6 | TRBV15 | . | . | CATSRVSGIPSSYNSPLHF | TGTGCCACCAGCAGAGTGTCGGGTATCCCTAGCTCCTATAATTCACCCCTCCACTTT
TRBJ2-3 | TRBV9 | . | TRBD2 | CASSVIGLAGVPDTQYF | TGTGCCAGCAGCGTAATCGGACTAGCGGGAGTGCCAGATACGCAGTATTTT
TRBJ1-3 | TRBV25-1 | once | TRBD1 | CASRSGTGGNTIYF | TGTGCCAGCAGATCCGGGACAGGGGGAAACACCATATATTTT
TRBJ1-1 | TRBV15 | . | TRBD1 | CATSGDRGLDTEAFF | TGTGCCACCAGCGGGGACAGGGGGCTGGACACTGAAGCTTTCTTT
TRBJ2-1 | TRBV6-5 | . | TRBD1 | CASSRTGGYEQFF | TGTGCCAGCAGCAGGACAGGGGGGTATGAGCAGTTCTTC
TRBJ2-7 | TRBV3-1/TRBV3-2 | . | . | CASSQLGSPNEEQYF | TGTGCCAGCAGCCAACTCGGGAGTCCCAACGAAGAGCAGTACTTC
TRBJ1-2 | TRBV9 | . | . | CASSVGGVRGYTF | TGTGCCAGCAGCGTAGGTGGAGTACGCGGCTACACCTTC
TRBJ2-1 | TRBV11-3 | . | . | CASSSTPRGEQFF | TGTGCCAGCAGCTCAACGCCCCGGGGTGAGCAGTTCTTC
TRBJ2-1 | TRBV9 | . | TRBD2 | CASSVAKSLAGGMSSYNEQFF | TGTGCCAGCAGCGTAGCGAAATCACTAGCGGGAGGGATGAGCTCCTACAATGAGCAGTTCTTC
TRBJ2-5 | TRBV5-1 | . | . | CASSLAPLETQYF | TGCGCCAGCAGCTTGGCCCCTTTGGAGACCCAGTACTTC
TRBJ2-7 | TRBV5-1 | . | . | CASSFDSHEQYF | TGCGCCAGCAGCTTCGACAGCCACGAGCAGTACTTC
TRBJ2-1 | TRBV10-1 | . | . | CASSDDLQGKVQFF | TGCGCCAGCAGTGATGACTTACAGGGAAAGGTTCAGTTCTTC
TRBJ2-1 | TRBV5-8 | . | . | CASSLGVAGLGNEQFF | TGTGCCAGCAGCTTGGGGGTGGCGGGCCTCGGGAATGAGCAGTTCTTC
TRBJ2-1 | TRBV3-1/TRBV3-2 | . | . | CASSQDLGQVYNEQFF | TGTGCCAGCAGCCAAGATCTTGGTCAGGTGTACAATGAGCAGTTCTTC
TRBJ2-2 | TRBV19 | . | . | CASSIDRTGELFF | TGTGCCAGTAGTATCGACAGAACCGGGGAGCTGTTTTTT
TRBJ2-1 | TRBV3-1/TRBV3-2 | . | TRBD2 | CASSLGVAGYNEQFF | TGTGCCAGCAGCCTCGGGGTAGCGGGGTACAATGAGCAGTTCTTC
TRBJ2-1 | TRBV18 | . | . | CASSPPEGLSYNEQFF | TGTGCCAGCTCACCACCGGAGGGTCTCTCCTACAATGAGCAGTTCTTC
TRBJ2-7 | TRBV5-6 | . | TRBD2 | CASSLGPSGIYEQYF | TGTGCCAGCAGCTTGGGTCCTAGCGGGATCTACGAGCAGTACTTC
TRBJ2-7 | TRBV27 | . | . | CASSSTGWNEQYF | TGTGCCAGCAGTTCAACAGGATGGAACGAGCAGTACTTC
TRBJ2-3 | TRBV11-2 | . | . | CATRGGTDTQYF | TGTGCCACCCGGGGAGGCACAGATACGCAGTATTTT
TRBJ2-2 | TRBV27 | . | . | CASSTPLGAANTGELFF | TGTGCCAGCAGTACCCCTTTAGGAGCGGCGAACACCGGGGAGCTGTTTTTT
TRBJ2-7 | TRBV28 | . | . | CASSPIETHEQYF | TGTGCCAGCAGTCCCATAGAAACCCACGAGCAGTACTTC
TRBJ2-7 | TRBV7-9 | . | . | CASSYTVYEQYF | TGTGCCAGCAGCTACACAGTATACGAGCAGTACTTC